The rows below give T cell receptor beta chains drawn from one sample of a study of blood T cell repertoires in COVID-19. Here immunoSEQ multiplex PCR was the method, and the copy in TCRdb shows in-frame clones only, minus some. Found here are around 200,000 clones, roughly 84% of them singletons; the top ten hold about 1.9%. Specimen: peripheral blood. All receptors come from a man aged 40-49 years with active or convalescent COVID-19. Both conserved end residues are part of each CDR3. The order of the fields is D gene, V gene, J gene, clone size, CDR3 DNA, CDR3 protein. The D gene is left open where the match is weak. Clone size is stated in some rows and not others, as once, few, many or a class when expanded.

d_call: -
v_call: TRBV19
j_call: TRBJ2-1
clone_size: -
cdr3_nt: TGTGCCAGTAGTGCCGGGACTCCCTTTTCGGAGCAGTTCTTC
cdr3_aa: CASSAGTPFSEQFF

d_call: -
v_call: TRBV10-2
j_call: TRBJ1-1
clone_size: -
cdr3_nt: TGCGCCAGCAGTAGTTTCGGGAACACTGAAGCTTTCTTT
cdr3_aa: CASSSFGNTEAFF

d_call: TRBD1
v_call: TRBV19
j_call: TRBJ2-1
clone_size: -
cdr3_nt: TGTGCCAGTAGTATAGACGCAGGGGGATCCTACAATGAGCAGTTCTTC
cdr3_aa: CASSIDAGGSYNEQFF

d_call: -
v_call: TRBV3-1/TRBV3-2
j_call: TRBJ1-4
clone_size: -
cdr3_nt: TGTGCCAGCAGCCCCGGAGATAATGAAAAACTGTTTTTT
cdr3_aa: CASSPGDNEKLFF

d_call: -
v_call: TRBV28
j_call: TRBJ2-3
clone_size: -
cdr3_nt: TGTGCCAGCAGTTTGGACAGCAGGCCTAGCACAGATACGCAGTATTTT
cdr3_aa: CASSLDSRPSTDTQYF

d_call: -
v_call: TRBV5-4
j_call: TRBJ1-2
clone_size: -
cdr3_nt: TGTGCCAGCAGCCTGTTGCAGATTGCTAACTATGGCTACACCTTC
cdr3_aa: CASSLLQIANYGYTF

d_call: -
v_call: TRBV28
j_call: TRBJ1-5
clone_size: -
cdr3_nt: TGTGCCAGCAGTTCCTCTGCGACAGCTGAGAATCAGCCCCAGCATTTT
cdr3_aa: CASSSSATAENQPQHF

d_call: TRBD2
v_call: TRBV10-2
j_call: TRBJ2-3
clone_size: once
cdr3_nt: TGCGCCAGCACTCTAGCGGGTGAAGATACGCAGTATTTT
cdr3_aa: CASTLAGEDTQYF

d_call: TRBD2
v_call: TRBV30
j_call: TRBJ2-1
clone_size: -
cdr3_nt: TGTGCTGTACTAGCGGGAAATGAGCAGTTCTTC
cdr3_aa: CAVLAGNEQFF

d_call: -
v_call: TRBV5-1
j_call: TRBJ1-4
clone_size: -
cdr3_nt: TGCGCCAGCAGTTTGCTACCGGAGGGTGGCACTAATGAAAAACTGTTTTTT
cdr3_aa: CASSLLPEGGTNEKLFF

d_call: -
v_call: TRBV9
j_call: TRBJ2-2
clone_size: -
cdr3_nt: TGTGCCAGCTCGCGAGGTCCCGGGGAGCTGTTTTTT
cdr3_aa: CASSRGPGELFF

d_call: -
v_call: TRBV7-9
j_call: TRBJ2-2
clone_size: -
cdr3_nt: TGTGCCAGCAGCTCCCCCCCGCATCTCCACCCTAGCACCGGGGAGCTGTTTTTT
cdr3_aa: CASSSPPHLHPSTGELFF

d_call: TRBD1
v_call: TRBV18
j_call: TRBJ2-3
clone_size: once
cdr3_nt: TGTGCCAGCTCACACCAGGGGGCAGGGGGCACAGATACGCAGTATTTT
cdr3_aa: CASSHQGAGGTDTQYF

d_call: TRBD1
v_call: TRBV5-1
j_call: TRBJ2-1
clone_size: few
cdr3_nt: TGCGCCAGCAGCAGATCCGGACAGGGGGCGGACAATGAGCAGTTCTTC
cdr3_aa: CASSRSGQGADNEQFF

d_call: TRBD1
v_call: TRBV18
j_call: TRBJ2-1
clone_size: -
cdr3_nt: TGTGCCAGCTCATCATTTACCGGGACAGGGGGATACAATGAGCAGTTCTTC
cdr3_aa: CASSSFTGTGGYNEQFF

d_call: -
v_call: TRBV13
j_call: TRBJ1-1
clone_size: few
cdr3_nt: TGTGCCAGCAGCCAGGACACTGAAGCTTTCTTT
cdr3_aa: CASSQDTEAFF

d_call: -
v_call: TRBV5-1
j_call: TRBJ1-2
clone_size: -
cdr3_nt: TGCGCCAGCAGCCCCGGCAGGGTTGACTATGGCTACACCTTC
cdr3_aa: CASSPGRVDYGYTF

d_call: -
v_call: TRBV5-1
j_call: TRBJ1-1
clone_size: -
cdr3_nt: TGCGCCAGCAGCTTACAGGGTGGCGACACTGAAGCTTTCTTT
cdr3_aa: CASSLQGGDTEAFF

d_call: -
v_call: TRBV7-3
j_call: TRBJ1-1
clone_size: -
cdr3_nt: TGTGCCAGCAGCCCCGGACAGATGAACACTGAAGCTTTCTTT
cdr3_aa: CASSPGQMNTEAFF

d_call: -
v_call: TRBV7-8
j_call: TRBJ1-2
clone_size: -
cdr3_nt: TGTGCCAGCAGCTCCTACAGGGCTGGCTACACCTTC
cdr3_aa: CASSSYRAGYTF

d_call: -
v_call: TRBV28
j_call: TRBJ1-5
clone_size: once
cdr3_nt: TGTGCCAGCAGTTTACCGGCAGGGTCCCGCAATCAGCCCCAGCATTTT
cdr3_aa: CASSLPAGSRNQPQHF

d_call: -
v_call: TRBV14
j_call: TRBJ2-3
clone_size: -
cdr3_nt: TGTGCCAGCAGCCAAGAACCCCCGAATCGAGGGCGAGATACGCAGTATTTT
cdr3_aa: CASSQEPPNRGRDTQYF

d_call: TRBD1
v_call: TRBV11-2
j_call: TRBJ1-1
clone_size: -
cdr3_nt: TGTGCCAGCAGCTCAGACAGGGGGAGCACTGAAGCTTTCTTT
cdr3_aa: CASSSDRGSTEAFF

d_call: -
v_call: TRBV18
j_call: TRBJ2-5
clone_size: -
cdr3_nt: TGTGCCAGCTCACCACAAGCGCTCCAAGAGACCCAGTACTTC
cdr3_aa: CASSPQALQETQYF

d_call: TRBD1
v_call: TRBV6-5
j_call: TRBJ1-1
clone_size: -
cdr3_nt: TGTGCCAGCAGGCCGGACAGGGGCACTGAAGCTTTCTTT
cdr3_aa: CASRPDRGTEAFF

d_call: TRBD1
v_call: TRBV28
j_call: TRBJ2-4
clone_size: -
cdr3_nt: TGTGCCAGCAGTTCTTCCGGGACAGGGCTAGGGAACATTCAGTACTTC
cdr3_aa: CASSSSGTGLGNIQYF

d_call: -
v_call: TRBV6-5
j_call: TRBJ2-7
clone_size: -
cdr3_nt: TGTGCCAGCAGCAGACTAGTCCACGAGCAGTACTTC
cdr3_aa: CASSRLVHEQYF

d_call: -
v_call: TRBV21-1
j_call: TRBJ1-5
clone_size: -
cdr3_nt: TGTGCCAGCAGCAAAGAGGGAGGGCGGGAGCCCCAGCATTTT
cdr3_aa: CASSKEGGREPQHF

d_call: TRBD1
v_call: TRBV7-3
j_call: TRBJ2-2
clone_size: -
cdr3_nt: TGTGCCAGCAGCTTCCCCGGGACAGCTACGAACACCGGGGAGCTGTTTTTT
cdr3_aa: CASSFPGTATNTGELFF

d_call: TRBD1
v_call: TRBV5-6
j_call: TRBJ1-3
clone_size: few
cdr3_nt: TGTGCCAGCAGCCCGTTCTGGACAGGTTTCCTTAGCTCTGGAAACACCATATATTTT
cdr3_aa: CASSPFWTGFLSSGNTIYF

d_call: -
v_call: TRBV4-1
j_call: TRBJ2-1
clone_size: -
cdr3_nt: TGCGCCAGCAGCCAAGATCCTGGCAGGGGAGTGGACAATGAGCAGTTCTTC
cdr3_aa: CASSQDPGRGVDNEQFF

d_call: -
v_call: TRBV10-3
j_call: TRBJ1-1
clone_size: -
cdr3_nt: TGTGCCATCACCGGACAGATGAACACTGAAGCTTTCTTT
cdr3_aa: CAITGQMNTEAFF

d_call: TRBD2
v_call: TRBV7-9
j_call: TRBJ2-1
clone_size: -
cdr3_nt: TGTGCCAGCAGCTTAAGGAGCGGGGACTACAATGAGCAGTTCTTC
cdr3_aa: CASSLRSGDYNEQFF

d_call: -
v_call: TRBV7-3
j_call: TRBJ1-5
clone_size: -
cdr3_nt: TGTGCCAGCAGTCCTGACGACAGGCCACCCCAGCATTTT
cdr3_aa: CASSPDDRPPQHF

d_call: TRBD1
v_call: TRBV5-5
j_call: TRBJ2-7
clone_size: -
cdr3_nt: TGTGCCAGCAGCTCTCGACAGGGGGCGAACGAGCAGTACTTC
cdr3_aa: CASSSRQGANEQYF

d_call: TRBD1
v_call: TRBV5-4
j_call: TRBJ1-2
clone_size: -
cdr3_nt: TGTGCCAGCAGAACCGGACAGGCGGGCTACACCTTC
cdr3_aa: CASRTGQAGYTF

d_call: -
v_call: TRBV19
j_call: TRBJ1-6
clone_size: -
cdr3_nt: TGTGCCTCCTCGTGGGGGGGCGGTAATTCACCCCTCCACTTT
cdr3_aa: CASSWGGGNSPLHF

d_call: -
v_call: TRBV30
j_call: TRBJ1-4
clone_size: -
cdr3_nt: TGTGCCTGGAGTATTACAGGGCTGGCTAATGAAAAACTGTTTTTT
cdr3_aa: CAWSITGLANEKLFF